These 28 T cell receptor beta chains share one sample of origin, sequenced in a study of cytomegalovirus exposure and HLA in healthy donors. Sequenced by immunoSEQ multiplex PCR; TCRdb stores in-frame clones only, minus some. This sample has some 150,000 clones; approximately 91% occur once, and the top ten carry about 3.5%. The source material was PBMCs. All receptors derive from a woman aged 18-29 years in good health and CMV-seropositive.

The chain uses TRBV11-3 and TRBJ2-5; 7 bases line up with TRBD1. Germline V gene data show CDR1 as SGHNT and CDR2 as YENEEA. J lost 5 bases, V lost 5 bases, and 11 bases had no gene match. The CDR3 loop spans 15 amino acids. CDR3 amino acids: CASSRRTGGLETQYF. For the CDR3, the DNA is TGTGCCAGCAGCCGCAGGACAGGCGGCCTGGAGACCCAGTACTTC. Variable domain in full (rest from reference TRBV11-3 and TRBJ2-5): EAGVVQSPRYKIIEKKQPVAFWCNPISGHNTLYWYLQNLGQGPELLIRYENEEAVDDSQLPKDRFSAERLKGVDSTLKIQPAELGDSAVYLCASSRRTGGLETQYFGPGTRLLVL.

This sequence joins TRBV27 and TRBJ2-7, with D tentatively TRBD2 (5 bases). The CDR3 runs 14 residues. V lost 2 bases to trimming and J lost 1 base, with 9 bases between them. Germline assignment: CDR1 MNHEY and CDR2 SMNVEV (reference sequence). CDR3 residues: CASSLVRGSYEQYF. CDR3 nucleotides: TGTGCCAGCAGTTTAGTTCGGGGTTCCTACGAGCAGTACTTC.

The rearrangement uses TRBV29-1 and TRBJ2-1, with TRBD2 identical over 10 bases. Germline CDR1 SQVTM, CDR2 ANQGSEA. V trimming: 7 bases; J trimming: 8 bases; junction bases outside the gene matches: 5. There are 12 residues in the CDR3. The CDR3 sequence is CSASGRVYEQFF. The CDR3 coding sequence is TGCAGCGCGAGCGGGAGGGTATATGAGCAGTTCTTC.

This clone was recorded only once. This chain connects TRBV6-5 to TRBJ1-2; 9 bases are shared with TRBD1. The trim removed 6 bases at V and 8 bases at J, leaving 7 bases unmatched. The germline CDR1 and CDR2 sequences are MNHEY and SVGAGI. This CDR3 comprises 13 residues. The DNA of the CDR3 is TGTGCCAGCAGCTCCCCGGACAGGGGAGGCTACACCTTC. Residues: CASSSPDRGGYTF.

In its sample, this clone was seen a few times. The CDR3: CASSASDGDQPQHF. The CDR3 bases are TGTGCCAGCAGCGCATCGGACGGGGATCAGCCCCAGCATTTT. The rearrangement uses TRBV11-2 and TRBJ1-5; no definite D call. The germline CDR1 and CDR2 sequences are SGHAT and FQNNGV. This CDR3 has 14 residues. V lost 5 bases to trimming and J lost 5 bases, with 13 bases between them. Full variable domain (remainder filled in from reference TRBV11-2 and TRBJ1-5): EAGVAQSPRYKIIEKRQSVAFWCNPISGHATLYWYQQILGQGPKLLIQFQNNGVVDDSQLPKDRFSAERLKGVDSTLKIQPAKLEDSAVYLCASSASDGDQPQHFGDGTRLSIL.

The V and J genes are TRBV7-8 and TRBJ2-7, with D possibly matching TRBD2 (5 bases). The CDR3 runs 11 residues. CDR1 SGHVS and CDR2 FQNEAQ come from the germline V gene. V was pared by 5 bases and J by 6 bases, with 8 bases between. CDR3 nucleotides: TGTGCCAGCAGCCACGAGGGCGAGCAGTACTTC. Translating it yields CASSHEGEQYF.

V and J are TRBV7-2 and TRBJ2-3; 11 bases are a match to TRBD2. Germline CDR1 SGHTA, CDR2 FQGNSA. The CDR3 is 16 residues long. The V gene end was trimmed by 3 bases and the J gene end by 4 bases; junction bases not matched to a gene: 6. CDR3 in DNA: TGTGCCAGCAGCTTCACTAGCGGGAGATCGCCAGATACGCAGTATTTT. Amino acids: CASSFTSGRSPDTQYF.

The chain links TRBV7-3 to TRBJ2-3; 9 bases line up with TRBD2. There are 17 residues in the CDR3. CDR1 and CDR2 (germline): SGHTA, FQGTGA. V gave up 4 bases and J gave up 4 bases; unmatched junction bases: 12. The CDR3 region is CASSSAPPGLAPDTQYF. CDR3 DNA: TGTGCCAGCAGCTCCGCCCCCCCGGGACTAGCCCCAGATACGCAGTATTTT. The full variable domain, in which reference TRBV7-3 and TRBJ2-3 provide the parts outside the CDR3, is GAGVSQTPSNKVTEKGKYVELRCDPISGHTALYWYRQSLGQGPEFLIYFQGTGAADDSGLPNDRFFAVRPEGSVSTLKIQRTERGDSAVYLCASSSAPPGLAPDTQYFGPGTRLTVL.

The chain joins TRBV7-7 to TRBJ2-3; the D is unclear. The CDR3 is 13 amino acids. Per the germline V gene, CDR1 is SSHAT and CDR2 is FNYEAQ (reference sequence). V was shortened by 4 bases and J by 3 bases, with 8 bases between the two germline ends. The CDR3 sequence: CASSSLSTDTQYF. CDR3 sequence (DNA): TGTGCCAGCAGCTCCCTCAGTACAGATACGCAGTATTTT.

This clone showed up just once. This chain links TRBV2 with TRBJ2-4, with a tentative D call TRBD1 (6 bases). Trimming took 8 bases from V and 3 from J, leaving 14 bases between them. Germline CDR1 is SNHLY and CDR2 is FYNNEI. This CDR3 is 14 amino acids long. For the CDR3, the DNA is TGTGCCAGCCTTCGTGAACAGGGCAAAAACATTCAGTACTTC. Translation gives CASLREQGKNIQYF.

The V and J genes are TRBV11-2 and TRBJ2-7; weak D call: TRBD2 (5 bases). CDR1 and CDR2 from the germline V gene are SGHAT and FQNNGV. The length of the CDR3 is 13 residues. Trimming cost V 5 bases and J 1 base, with 9 bases left between them. CDR3 in DNA: TGTGCCAGCAGCCCGAGCGGTTCCTACGAGCAGTACTTC. Protein: CASSPSGSYEQYF.

The chain links TRBV4-3 to TRBJ1-2; D is possibly TRBD1 (6 bases). CDR1 and CDR2 from the germline V gene are LGHNA and YSLEER. The CDR3 loop spans 16 amino acids. Between the trimmed V and J ends, which lost 0 bases and 8 bases, there was a span of 19 bases. In DNA form, the CDR3 reads TGCGCCAGCAGCCAAGAGGCGATCAGGGGAAGAAGAGGCTACACCTTC. Protein: CASSQEAIRGRRGYTF.

J is TRBJ1-5 and V is TRBV27; TRBD1 matches at 9 bases. This CDR3 region has 16 residues. Trimming at V came to 5 bases and at J to 2 bases, leaving 7 bases not matched to a gene. Germline-derived CDR1 and CDR2 are MNHEY and SMNVEV (reference sequence). This chain's CDR3 is CASSKRQGGGNQPQHF. The CDR3 region has the DNA TGTGCCAGCAGTAAACGACAGGGGGGAGGCAATCAGCCCCAGCATTTT.

This chain links TRBV12-5 with TRBJ2-1; D is unresolved. The germline CDR1 and CDR2 sequences are LGHNT and FRNRAP. Trimming pared 5 bases from V and 9 bases from J, leaving 20 bases between. CDR3 length equals 15 residues. The CDR3 reads CASGPSQRWRPEQFF. CDR3 sequence (DNA): TGTGCTAGTGGTCCCTCCCAGAGGTGGCGTCCTGAGCAGTTCTTC.

This chain uses TRBV12-5 with TRBJ1-5; 8 bases agree with TRBD1. J lost 6 bases, V lost 5 bases, and 9 bases had no gene match. Germline V CDR1 and CDR2: LGHNT, FRNRAP. The CDR3 runs 15 residues. CDR3 loop: CASGRGTGLGQPQHF. CDR3 in DNA: TGTGCTAGTGGTAGGGGGACAGGTCTCGGTCAGCCCCAGCATTTT. Supplemented by reference TRBV12-5 and TRBJ1-5, the full variable domain reads DARVTQTPRHKVTEMGQEVTMRCQPILGHNTVFWYRQTMMQGLELLAYFRNRAPLDDSGMPKDRFSAEMPDATLATLKIQPSEPRDSAVYFCASGRGTGLGQPQHFGDGTRLSIL.

This clone was counted once. The rearrangement uses TRBV28 and TRBJ2-1, with 11 bases lining up with TRBD2. The V and J ends lost 3 bases and 9 bases, in that order; junction bases with no gene match: 7. The CDR3 is made up of 15 amino acids. Germline V gives CDR1 MDHEN, CDR2 SYDVKM. As DNA, the CDR3 is TGTGCCAGCAGTTTGGGACCGGGACTAGCGGCTGAGCAGTTCTTC. Translation gives CASSLGPGLAAEQFF.

J is TRBJ1-1 and V is TRBV5-6; D may be TRBD1 (6 bases). The CDR3 runs 14 residues. Trimming left V 1 base short and J 9 bases short, with 16 bases between. Germline-derived CDR1 and CDR2 are SGHDT and YYEEEE. The CDR3 protein is CASSLPSRGKKAFF. CDR3 in DNA: TGTGCCAGCAGCTTGCCTAGCAGGGGTAAGAAAGCTTTCTTT.

The table lists this clone with a count of one. The gene calls are TRBV7-8 and TRBJ2-3, with 9 bases identical to TRBD2. From germline, CDR1 is SGHVS and CDR2 FQNEAQ. The length of the CDR3 is 14 residues. J lost 6 bases, V lost 1 base, and 2 bases had no gene match. The CDR3 spells CASSLVAGEDTQYF. The CDR3 DNA reads TGTGCCAGCAGCTTAGTAGCGGGGGAGGATACGCAGTATTTT.

In this sample, this clone turned up a few times. The chain uses TRBV7-2 and TRBJ2-1; 16 bases are shared with TRBD2. The CDR3 is 14 amino acids. Per germline, CDR1 SGHTA and CDR2 FQGNSA. The trim removed 4 bases at V and 10 bases at J, leaving 1 base unmatched. In DNA, the CDR3 is TGTGCCAGCAGCTCGGGACTAGCGGGAGGGGAGCAGTTCTTC. Its protein is CASSSGLAGGEQFF.

V usage is TRBV28 and J usage is TRBJ1-1, with 7 bases that match TRBD1. Germline loops: CDR1 MDHEN, CDR2 SYDVKM. This CDR3 region has 11 residues. J lost 9 bases, V lost 5 bases, and 3 bases had no gene match. In DNA, the CDR3 is TGTGCCAGCAGTAGACAGGGCAAAGCTTTCTTT. It yields the protein CASSRQGKAFF.

This clone was seen just once. The V call is TRBV5-1, the J call TRBJ2-3; 7 bases line up with TRBD1. V shed 3 bases and J 1 base; nucleotides not matched to a gene: 2. CDR3 size: 14 residues. From germline, CDR1 is SGHRS and CDR2 YFSETQ. CDR3 region: CASSYGTGTDTQYF. CDR3 coding DNA: TGCGCCAGCAGCTACGGGACAGGCACAGATACGCAGTATTTT. The full variable domain, rest sourced from reference TRBV5-1 and TRBJ2-3, is KAGVTQTPRYLIKTRGQQVTLSCSPISGHRSVSWYQQTPGQGLQFLFEYFSETQRNKGNFPGRFSGRQFSNSRSEMNVSTLELGDSALYLCASSYGTGTDTQYFGPGTRLTVL.

The CDR3 DNA is TGCAGCGTAGGACAGGGGCGTGATTTTGCAGCTTTCTTT. Protein: CSVGQGRDFAAFF. J is TRBJ1-1 and V is TRBV29-1; 9 bases line up with TRBD1. Germline CDR1 reads SQVTM; CDR2 reads ANQGSEA. V shed 6 bases and J 10 bases; nucleotides not matched to a gene: 12. The CDR3 has 13 residues.

This clone showed up just once. The chain carries TRBV28 and TRBJ2-5, with unresolved D. The CDR3 has 11 amino acids. The V gene lost 5 bases and the J gene lost 5 bases, with 6 bases spanning the gap. The V gene's germline CDR1 is MDHEN and CDR2 SYDVKM. The CDR3 here is CASSARETQYF. The CDR3 nucleotides are TGTGCCAGCAGTGCCAGGGAGACCCAGTACTTC.

The V gene is TRBV5-8, the J gene TRBJ2-4; D is uncertain. The CDR3 extends over 14 amino acids. CDR1 is SGHTS and CDR2 is YDEGEE in the germline V gene. Trimming stripped 0 bases from V and 7 bases from J, with 11 bases between. The CDR3 DNA reads TGTGCCAGCAGCTTGGCGGCAGGCTTGAACATTCAGTACTTC. It encodes CASSLAAGLNIQYF.

The rearrangement joins TRBV12-5 to TRBJ1-1, with a weak D call TRBD1 (6 bases). CDR1 and CDR2 from the germline V gene are LGHNT and FRNRAP. V was cut by 1 base and J by 5 bases, with 11 bases left in between. The CDR3 covers 14 residues. CDR3 nucleotide sequence: TGTGCTAGTGGTTTGGGGCAGGGGTGGACTGAAGCTTTCTTT. Protein: CASGLGQGWTEAFF.

The CDR3 loop reads CASSFRGTSGVSYEQYF. CDR3 DNA: TGTGCCAGCAGCTTTCGGGGGACTAGCGGGGTCTCCTACGAGCAGTACTTC. This rearrangement joins TRBV13 to TRBJ2-7; 13 nucleotides line up with TRBD2. Germline V gives CDR1 PRHDT, CDR2 FYEKMQ (reference sequence). Trimming removed 3 bases from V and 0 bases from J; junction bases left unmatched: 5. The CDR3 is 17 amino acids.

This rearrangement joins TRBV29-1 to TRBJ2-1; 10 bases map to TRBD1. The CDR3 sequence is 15 residues long. V shed 5 bases, J shed 2 bases, and the junction held 6 bases outside the gene matches. Germline-derived CDR1 and CDR2 are SQVTM and ANQGSEA. The CDR3 loop reads CSVPRTGGTYNEQFF. CDR3 bases: TGCAGCGTTCCAAGGACAGGGGGGACCTACAATGAGCAGTTCTTC.

This clone is a singleton in its sample. V is TRBV27 and J is TRBJ1-4; 8 bases line up with TRBD1. Germline V lookup: CDR1 MNHEY, CDR2 SMNVEV (reference sequence). This CDR3 spans 14 amino acids. The ends lost 5 bases at V and 8 bases at J; junction bases unmatched: 7. The CDR3 DNA sequence: TGTGCCAGCAGTAGACAGGGGTTGAGAGAAAAACTGTTTTTT. Protein sequence: CASSRQGLREKLFF.